Listed below are T cell receptor beta chains from one sample, sequenced in a study of blood T cell repertoires in COVID-19. Here immunoSEQ multiplex PCR was the method, and the copy in TCRdb shows in-frame clones only, minus some. The sample holds about 300,000 clones, over 80% seen once. The sequencing sample was made of peripheral blood. These receptor sequences come from a woman aged 50 to 60 with COVID-19, enrolled during active disease. CDR3s include the opening cysteine and the closing phenylalanine or tryptophan. Fields, in order: J gene, D gene, V gene, clone size, CDR3 protein, CDR3 DNA. The D gene is left open where the match is weak. Where a row states a size, it is once, few, many or the class of an expanded clone; other rows omit it.

>TRBJ1-6|-|TRBV11-3|-
CASSRGNSPLHF
TGTGCCAGCAGCAGGGGTAATTCACCCCTCCACTTT
>TRBJ2-3|-|TRBV6-5|-
CASTTPRAFTDTQYF
TGTGCCAGCACCACCCCGCGGGCGTTCACAGATACGCAGTATTTT
>TRBJ2-2|TRBD2|TRBV18|-
CASSPYGLADANTGELFF
TGTGCCAGCTCACCGTATGGACTAGCAGACGCGAACACCGGGGAGCTGTTTTTT
>TRBJ1-2|TRBD1|TRBV3-1/TRBV3-2|-
CASSRTGTGRFNYGYTF
TGTGCCAGCAGCCGCACCGGGACAGGGAGGTTTAACTATGGCTACACCTTC
>TRBJ1-2|-|TRBV9|-
CASSVADTGVGYGYTF
TGTGCCAGCAGCGTAGCTGATACAGGCGTGGGGTATGGCTACACCTTC
>TRBJ1-1|-|TRBV27|-
CASRPTLNTEAFF
TGTGCCAGCCGACCGACACTGAACACTGAAGCTTTCTTT
>TRBJ1-2|TRBD1|TRBV7-9|-
CASSLEGAYGYTF
TGTGCCAGCAGCTTGGAGGGGGCTTATGGCTACACCTTC
>TRBJ2-1|-|TRBV29-1|-
CSVEEKRHYNEQFF
TGCAGCGTTGAAGAAAAGCGCCACTACAATGAGCAGTTCTTC
>TRBJ2-3|TRBD1|TRBV5-1|-
CASSSDRADTQYF
TGCGCCAGCAGCTCGGACAGGGCAGATACGCAGTATTTT
>TRBJ2-3|-|TRBV5-1|-
CASSLDSHYMNTQYF
TGCGCCAGCAGCTTGGATTCGCACTATATGAATACGCAGTATTTT
>TRBJ1-1|-|TRBV30|-
CAWTGDTEAFF
TGTGCCTGGACCGGTGACACTGAAGCTTTCTTT
>TRBJ2-2|-|TRBV6-5|few
CASRQSHTGELFF
TGTGCCAGCAGACAATCCCACACCGGGGAGCTGTTTTTT
>TRBJ1-5|-|TRBV9|-
CASSASGGNQPQHF
TGTGCCAGCAGCGCGTCAGGGGGCAATCAGCCCCAGCATTTT
>TRBJ1-6|-|TRBV20-1|-
CSASMESSYNSPLHF
TGCAGTGCTAGTATGGAGAGCTCCTATAATTCACCCCTCCACTTT
>TRBJ2-2|TRBD1|TRBV6-6|-
CASSRFRDRATGELFF
TGTGCCAGCTCTAGGTTCCGGGACAGGGCCACCGGGGAGCTGTTTTTT
>TRBJ2-2|TRBD2|TRBV7-7|-
CASSPQSGRAAGELFF
TGTGCCAGCAGCCCACAGAGCGGGAGGGCCGCCGGGGAGCTGTTTTTT
>TRBJ2-3|-|TRBV2|-
CASSEGQGFTDTQYF
TGTGCCAGCAGTGAGGGGCAGGGTTTCACAGATACGCAGTATTTT
>TRBJ2-2|TRBD2|TRBV7-3|-
CASSSGTSNTGELFF
TGTGCCAGCAGCTCCGGGACTAGTAACACCGGGGAGCTGTTTTTT
>TRBJ2-7|-|TRBV12-3/TRBV12-4|-
CASSLVRYEQYF
TGTGCCAGCAGTTTAGTGCGGTACGAGCAGTACTTC
>TRBJ2-3|TRBD2|TRBV7-2|-
CASSPPGLAGADTQYF
TGTGCCAGCAGCCCCCCGGGACTAGCGGGAGCAGATACGCAGTATTTT
>TRBJ2-3|-|TRBV14|-
CASSHSRAKSDTQYF
TGTGCCAGCAGCCATTCCAGGGCGAAGTCAGATACGCAGTATTTT
>TRBJ2-7|TRBD2|TRBV29-1|-
CSAKAGGVYEQYF
TGCAGCGCCAAGGCGGGGGGTGTGTACGAGCAGTACTTC
>TRBJ2-1|TRBD2|TRBV5-1|-
CASSLESGSLYEQFF
TGCGCCAGCAGCTTGGAGAGCGGGAGCCTGTATGAGCAGTTCTTC
>TRBJ1-2|TRBD1|TRBV30|once
CAFLRPGQGDNYGYTF
TGTGCCTTTCTACGCCCGGGACAGGGGGATAATTATGGCTACACCTTC
>TRBJ1-1|-|TRBV6-6|once
CAAALGGNTEAFF
TGTGCCGCAGCCTTGGGGGGTAACACTGAAGCTTTCTTT
>TRBJ2-2|TRBD2|TRBV24-1|-
CATSEAGGPNTGELFF
TGTGCCACCAGTGAGGCGGGAGGGCCGAACACCGGGGAGCTGTTTTTT
>TRBJ1-3|-|TRBV30|-
CAWSAGRGGSGNTIYF
TGTGCCTGGAGTGCGGGCCGAGGGGGCTCTGGAAACACCATATATTTT
>TRBJ2-7|-|TRBV27|-
CASSLSRGGTGEQYF
TGTGCCAGCAGTTTATCGAGGGGCGGGACTGGCGAGCAGTACTTC
>TRBJ2-7|-|TRBV3-1/TRBV3-2|-
CASSQFPGTNPPGEQYF
TGTGCCAGCAGCCAATTCCCGGGAACAAACCCTCCTGGCGAGCAGTACTTC
>TRBJ1-2|TRBD1|TRBV20-1|-
CSASKQGAIYGYTF
TGCAGTGCTAGTAAGCAGGGGGCAATCTATGGCTACACCTTC
>TRBJ1-1|-|TRBV12-5|-
CASGLITPSGLSTEAFF
TGTGCTAGTGGTTTGATAACACCATCGGGGTTGAGCACTGAAGCTTTCTTT
>TRBJ2-1|TRBD1|TRBV6-5|-
CASKGTGSYNEQFF
TGTGCCAGCAAAGGGACAGGGTCCTACAATGAGCAGTTCTTC
>TRBJ1-1|-|TRBV6-5|-
CASSAIRHTEAFF
TGTGCCAGCAGCGCGATCCGCCACACTGAAGCTTTCTTT
>TRBJ2-7|TRBD1|TRBV19|-
CASTQGAAYEQYF
TGTGCCAGCACCCAGGGGGCTGCCTACGAGCAGTACTTC
>TRBJ1-2|-|TRBV7-9|-
CASSLEAGNYGYTF
TGTGCCAGCAGCTTAGAGGCCGGGAACTATGGCTACACCTTC
>TRBJ1-4|TRBD1|TRBV19|-
CASADGTGVHNEKLFF
TGTGCCAGTGCGGACGGGACAGGGGTGCATAATGAAAAACTGTTTTTT
>TRBJ1-5|-|TRBV3-1/TRBV3-2|-
CASSQAGQPQHF
TGTGCCAGCAGCCAAGCAGGTCAGCCCCAGCATTTT
>TRBJ2-3|-|TRBV5-6|-
CASSSRLGAPDTQYF
TGTGCCAGCAGCTCCCGACTAGGGGCCCCAGATACGCAGTATTTT
>TRBJ2-7|TRBD1|TRBV3-1/TRBV3-2|-
CASSQDRFYEQYF
TGTGCCAGCAGCCAGGACAGGTTCTACGAGCAGTACTTC
>TRBJ2-5|TRBD2|TRBV4-1|-
CASSQDSSGRGETQYF
TGCGCCAGCAGCCAAGACTCTAGCGGGAGGGGGGAGACCCAGTACTTC
>TRBJ1-5|-|TRBV7-9|-
CASSSTDTGNQPQHF
TGTGCCAGCAGCTCCACAGACACCGGCAATCAGCCCCAGCATTTT
>TRBJ1-2|-|TRBV3-1/TRBV3-2|-
CASSQDRHPQGPDYGYTF
TGTGCCAGCAGCCAAGATCGCCACCCACAGGGTCCTGACTATGGCTACACCTTC
>TRBJ1-4|-|TRBV6-5|-
CASREDGATNEKLFF
TGTGCCAGCAGGGAGGACGGAGCAACTAATGAAAAACTGTTTTTT
>TRBJ2-1|-|TRBV3-1/TRBV3-2|few
CASSQGASRNEQFF
TGTGCCAGCAGCCAAGGAGCTAGCCGGAATGAGCAGTTCTTC
>TRBJ2-1|TRBD2|TRBV5-1|-
CASSLARLASYNEQFF
TGCGCCAGCAGCTTGGCTCGACTAGCATCCTACAATGAGCAGTTCTTC
>TRBJ1-2|-|TRBV19|-
CASSEQFLGHYGYTF
TGTGCCAGTAGTGAACAGTTCCTGGGTCACTATGGCTACACCTTC
>TRBJ1-2|-|TRBV30|-
CAWNAGANYGYTF
TGTGCCTGGAACGCAGGGGCTAACTATGGCTACACCTTC
>TRBJ2-5|-|TRBV19|-
CASRRDSHPGTQYF
TGTGCCAGTAGAAGGGACTCCCACCCGGGGACCCAGTACTTC
>TRBJ2-5|TRBD2|TRBV6-6|-
CASSYETSGRGETQYF
TGTGCCAGCAGTTACGAGACTAGCGGGAGGGGTGAGACCCAGTACTTC
>TRBJ2-1|-|TRBV7-9|few
CASSLARAGWRSEQFF
TGTGCCAGCAGCTTAGCGCGGGCTGGGTGGAGAAGTGAGCAGTTCTTC
>TRBJ1-2|-|TRBV27|-
CASRSLWQGGYGYTF
TGTGCCAGCAGGTCGTTGTGGCAGGGTGGCTATGGCTACACCTTC
>TRBJ2-3|TRBD1|TRBV5-1|once
CASSSMDRGTDTQYF
TGCGCCAGCAGCTCAATGGACAGGGGCACAGATACGCAGTATTTT
>TRBJ1-2|TRBD1|TRBV3-1/TRBV3-2|-
CASSPYSDRHYGYTF
TGTGCCAGCAGCCCCTATTCGGACAGGCACTATGGCTACACCTTC
>TRBJ2-5|TRBD2|TRBV3-1/TRBV3-2|-
CASSRTSGSGETQYF
TGTGCCAGCAGCCGAACTAGCGGGAGTGGGGAGACCCAGTACTTC
>TRBJ2-5|-|TRBV7-9|-
CASTSALETQYF
TGTGCCAGCACCAGCGCGTTAGAGACCCAGTACTTC
>TRBJ2-2|-|TRBV11-2|-
CASSPTRTNTGELFF
TGTGCCAGCAGCCCGACTCGGACGAACACCGGGGAGCTGTTTTTT
>TRBJ1-6|-|TRBV20-1|few
CSAQRAGNLHF
TGCAGTGCCCAACGAGCCGGGAACCTCCACTTT
>TRBJ2-7|TRBD1|TRBV19|-
CASHNPGTGGYEQYF
TGTGCCAGTCACAACCCGGGGACAGGAGGCTACGAGCAGTACTTC